Given below is one T cell receptor beta chain in context. The antigen is unknown. Before the COVID-19 pandemic, during about 2011-2019, CD4+ T cells were taken from unexposed donors. This CDR3 region has 15 residues. V was pared by 0 bases and J by 2 bases, with 10 bases between. Per germline, CDR1 MNHNY and CDR2 SVGAGI (reference sequence). This specimen belongs to a study of CD4 T cells in relation to SARS-CoV-2 and coronaviruses. Points from the study as a whole: Each donor contributed either pre-pandemic or post-infection samples, not both. This crossreactivity analysis covered spike protein alone, no other viral proteins.

Profiling relied on immunoSEQ multiplex PCR, and the TCRdb table lists in-frame clones only, not all of them. The data show some 65,000 clones, with about nine tenths seen just once and about 1.6% held by the top ten. The material sequenced was memory CD4+ T cells from PBMCs. V is TRBV6-6 and J is TRBJ2-5, with D maybe TRBD1 (6 bases). The source of this sequence is a human donor in good health. The CDR3 DNA is TGTGCCAGCAGTTACTCTAGGACAGAACAAGAGACCCAGTACTTC. Its protein product is CASSYSRTEQETQYF.